These T cell receptor beta chains were read from a single sample in a study of blood T cell repertoires in COVID-19. Data came from immunoSEQ multiplex PCR; TCRdb stores just in-frame clones and leaves some out. The sample lists 490,000 or so clones, about 88% occurring once. The source material was PBMCs or T cells enriched from blood (not recorded which). The receptors shown here come from a woman aged 55-69 years who had recovered from COVID-19. Each CDR3 is given with its conserved first and last residue. The order of the fields is V gene, J gene, D gene, CDR3 DNA, CDR3 protein. The D gene is left open where the match is weak.

v_gene: TRBV5-1; j_gene: TRBJ2-2; d_gene: TRBD1; CDR3nt: TGCGCCAGCACACCGAAAGGGACAGGTCGCGGGGAGCTGTTTTTT; CDR3aa: CASTPKGTGRGELFF
v_gene: TRBV29-1; j_gene: TRBJ1-2; d_gene: TRBD1; CDR3nt: TGCAGCGCCGGGACAGGGGGACACTATGGCTACACCTTC; CDR3aa: CSAGTGGHYGYTF
v_gene: TRBV24-1; j_gene: TRBJ2-6; d_gene: -; CDR3nt: TGTGCCACCAGTGCCACCCCCGGGGTCCTGACTTTC; CDR3aa: CATSATPGVLTF
v_gene: TRBV6-5; j_gene: TRBJ1-2; d_gene: TRBD1; CDR3nt: TGTGCCACCTCATCCCGGGACAGGGGATCCTGGGGCTACACCTTC; CDR3aa: CATSSRDRGSWGYTF
v_gene: TRBV4-1; j_gene: TRBJ2-7; d_gene: -; CDR3nt: TGCGCCAGCAGCCACGGTCCCTCCGAGCAGTACTTC; CDR3aa: CASSHGPSEQYF
v_gene: TRBV7-8; j_gene: TRBJ1-6; d_gene: TRBD1; CDR3nt: TGTGCCAGCAGCTTAGCGCCCGACAGGGGAGTTTCCCACCCTTCACCCCTCCACTTT; CDR3aa: CASSLAPDRGVSHPSPLHF
v_gene: TRBV7-2; j_gene: TRBJ1-2; d_gene: -; CDR3nt: TGTGCCAGCAGCTTGCCAGGGGAGTACTATGGCTACACCTTC; CDR3aa: CASSLPGEYYGYTF
v_gene: TRBV16; j_gene: TRBJ1-5; d_gene: TRBD1; CDR3nt: TGTGCCAGCAGCCTTGGACAGGTACACAATCAGCCCCAGCATTTT; CDR3aa: CASSLGQVHNQPQHF
v_gene: TRBV7-9; j_gene: TRBJ2-3; d_gene: -; CDR3nt: TGTGCCAGCAGCGGAATTGGACATATCACAGATACGCAGTATTTT; CDR3aa: CASSGIGHITDTQYF
v_gene: TRBV2; j_gene: TRBJ2-5; d_gene: -; CDR3nt: TGTGCCAGCAGACAGGAGCAAGAGACCCAGTACTTC; CDR3aa: CASRQEQETQYF
v_gene: TRBV7-2; j_gene: TRBJ1-4; d_gene: TRBD1; CDR3nt: TGTGCCAGCAGCTATCAGGGGGCCAATGAAAAACTGTTTTTT; CDR3aa: CASSYQGANEKLFF
v_gene: TRBV2; j_gene: TRBJ1-1; d_gene: -; CDR3nt: TGTGCCAGCAGTTCTCAGGGGACCCCGAACACTGAAGCTTTCTTT; CDR3aa: CASSSQGTPNTEAFF
v_gene: TRBV7-9; j_gene: TRBJ2-1; d_gene: TRBD2; CDR3nt: TGTGCCAGCAGCTTCGGACTAGCGGGGGGGCGGTCACTTGAGCAGTTCTTC; CDR3aa: CASSFGLAGGRSLEQFF
v_gene: TRBV4-1; j_gene: TRBJ2-3; d_gene: TRBD1; CDR3nt: TGCGCCAGCAGCCCCTTACCGGGACAGGGTGTCGGAGCAACAGATACGCAGTATTTT; CDR3aa: CASSPLPGQGVGATDTQYF
v_gene: TRBV24-1; j_gene: TRBJ1-4; d_gene: TRBD1; CDR3nt: TGTGCCACCAGTATCTATCGGGATGGGACAGGTAATGAAAAACTGTTTTTT; CDR3aa: CATSIYRDGTGNEKLFF
v_gene: TRBV10-3; j_gene: TRBJ1-4; d_gene: TRBD1; CDR3nt: TGTGCCATCAAGGCCACAGGGGATGAAAAACTGTTTTTT; CDR3aa: CAIKATGDEKLFF